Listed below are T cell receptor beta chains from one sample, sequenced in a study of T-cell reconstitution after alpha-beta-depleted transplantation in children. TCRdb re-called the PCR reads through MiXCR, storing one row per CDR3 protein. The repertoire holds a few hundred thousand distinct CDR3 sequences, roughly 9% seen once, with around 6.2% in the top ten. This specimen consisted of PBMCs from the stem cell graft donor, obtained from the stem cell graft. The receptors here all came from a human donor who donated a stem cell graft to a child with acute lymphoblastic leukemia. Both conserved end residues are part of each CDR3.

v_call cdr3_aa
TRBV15 CATSSLLGEETQYF
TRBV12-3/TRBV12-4 CASSLGGGAGYGYTF
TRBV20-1 CSARESYYEQYF
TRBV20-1 CSAKLAGYTETQYF
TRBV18 CASSPIGFRLDTHYGYTF
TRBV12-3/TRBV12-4 CASSRLDEQYF
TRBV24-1 CATSDFGQNQPQHF
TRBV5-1 CASSSDLLGNEQFF
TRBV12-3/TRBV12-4 CASRIGAEKLFF
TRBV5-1 CASSLGPSEQFF
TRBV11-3 CASSRGLAGNNEQFF
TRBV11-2 CASGMGSGANVLTF
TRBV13 CASSLGAGGRNYEQYF
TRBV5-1 CASSATPTSGGAADTQYF
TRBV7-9 CASRPGTGKEQYF
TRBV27 CASRLSRVTGELFF
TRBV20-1 CSASFQGSYNEQFF